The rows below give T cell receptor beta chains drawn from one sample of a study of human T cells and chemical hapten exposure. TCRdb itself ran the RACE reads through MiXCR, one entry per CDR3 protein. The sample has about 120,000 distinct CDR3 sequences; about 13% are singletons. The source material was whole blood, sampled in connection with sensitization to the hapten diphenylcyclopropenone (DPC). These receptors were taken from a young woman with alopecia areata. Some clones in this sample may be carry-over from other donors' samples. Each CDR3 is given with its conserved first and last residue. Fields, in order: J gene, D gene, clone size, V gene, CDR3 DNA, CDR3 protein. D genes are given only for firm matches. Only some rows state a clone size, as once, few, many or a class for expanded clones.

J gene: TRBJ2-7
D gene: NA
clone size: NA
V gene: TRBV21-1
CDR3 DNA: TGTGCCAGCAGCAAAGGACAGGAAGTTACCTACGAGCAGTACTTC
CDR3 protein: CASSKGQEVTYEQYF

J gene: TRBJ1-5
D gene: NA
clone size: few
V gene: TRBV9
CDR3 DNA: TGTGCCAGCAGCGTAGGAGGGGGTTCTCAGCCCCAGCATTTT
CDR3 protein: CASSVGGGSQPQHF

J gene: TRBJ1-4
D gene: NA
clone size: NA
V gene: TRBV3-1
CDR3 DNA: TGTGCCAGCAGCCAAGTGGTGCCCGGGGCAGTTAATGAAAAACTGTTTTTT
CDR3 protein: CASSQVVPGAVNEKLFF

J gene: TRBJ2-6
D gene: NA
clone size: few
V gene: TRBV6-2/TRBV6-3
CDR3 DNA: TGTGCCAGCAGTTATCCCGGAGTCTCTGGGGCCAACGTCCTGACTTTC
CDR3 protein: CASSYPGVSGANVLTF

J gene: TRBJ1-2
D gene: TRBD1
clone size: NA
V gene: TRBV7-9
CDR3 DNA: TGTGCCAGCAGCTCCCCCCTCTCAGGGGGCATTCATAACTATGGCTACACCTTC
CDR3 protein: CASSSPLSGGIHNYGYTF

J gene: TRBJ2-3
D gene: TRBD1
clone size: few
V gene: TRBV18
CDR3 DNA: TGTGCCAGCTCACCACCGTTATGGGACAGTAGCACAGATACGCAGTATTTT
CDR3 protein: CASSPPLWDSSTDTQYF

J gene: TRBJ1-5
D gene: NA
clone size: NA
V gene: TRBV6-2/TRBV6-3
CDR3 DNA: TGTGCCAGCAGGACGAGACAGGACTTTAGCAATCAGCCCCAGCATTTT
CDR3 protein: CASRTRQDFSNQPQHF

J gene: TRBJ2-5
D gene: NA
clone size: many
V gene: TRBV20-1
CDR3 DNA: TGCAGTGCTAGAGATGCCGGGAATCGCCAAGAGACCCAGTACTTC
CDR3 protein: CSARDAGNRQETQYF

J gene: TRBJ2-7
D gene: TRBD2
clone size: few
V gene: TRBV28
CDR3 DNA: TGTGCCAGCAGTTTATTGGTCCCCGGGGGGGTCTCCTACGAGCAGTACTTC
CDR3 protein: CASSLLVPGGVSYEQYF

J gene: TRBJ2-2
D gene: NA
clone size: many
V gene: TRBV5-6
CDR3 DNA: TGTGCCAGCAGCTTGACCAGCGGGTACACCGGGGAGCTGTTTTTT
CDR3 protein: CASSLTSGYTGELFF

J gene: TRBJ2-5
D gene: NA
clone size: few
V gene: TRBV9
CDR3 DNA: TGTGCCAGCAGCGAGCATCAGGGCTCGGAGACCCAGTACTTC
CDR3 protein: CASSEHQGSETQYF

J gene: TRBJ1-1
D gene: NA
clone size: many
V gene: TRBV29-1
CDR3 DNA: TGCAGCGCAAGGCCAGGGATGAACACTGAAGCTTTCTTT
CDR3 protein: CSARPGMNTEAFF

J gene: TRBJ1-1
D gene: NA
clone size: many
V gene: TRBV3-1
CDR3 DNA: TGTGCCAGCAGCAGGAGAGGGAGGGACACTGAAGCTTTCTTT
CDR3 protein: CASSRRGRDTEAFF

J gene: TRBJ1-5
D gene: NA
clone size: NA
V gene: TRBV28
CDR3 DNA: TGTGCCAGCAGTTTCGGCGGGGTGGGCAATCAGCCCCAGCATTTT
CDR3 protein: CASSFGGVGNQPQHF

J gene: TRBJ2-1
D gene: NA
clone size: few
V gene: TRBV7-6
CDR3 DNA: TGTGCCAGCAGCCCGTCTAAGGGTCTGAGGGGCGCGAAGGTCTTC
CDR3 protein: CASSPSKGLRGAKVF

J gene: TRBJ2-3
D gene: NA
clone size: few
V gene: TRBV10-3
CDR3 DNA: TGTGCCATCAGCCCGGGGGTGGGCACAGATACGCAGTATTTT
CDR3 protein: CAISPGVGTDTQYF

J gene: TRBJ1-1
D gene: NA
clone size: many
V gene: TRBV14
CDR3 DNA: TGTGCCAGCTCAAGTGCCATGGTCAGAAACACTGAAGCTTTCTTT
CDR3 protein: CASSSAMVRNTEAFF

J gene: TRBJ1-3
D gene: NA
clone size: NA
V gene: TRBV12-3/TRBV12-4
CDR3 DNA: TGTGCCAGCAGTTGGGGAGGCCCCGACTCTGGAAACACCATATATTTT
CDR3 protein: CASSWGGPDSGNTIYF

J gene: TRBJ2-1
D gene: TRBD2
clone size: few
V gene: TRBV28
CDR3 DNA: TGTGCCAGCAGAACCCGGACTAGCGGTTACAATGAGCAGTTCTTC
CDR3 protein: CASRTRTSGYNEQFF

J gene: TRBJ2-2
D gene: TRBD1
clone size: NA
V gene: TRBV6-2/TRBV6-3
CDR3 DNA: TGTGCCAGCGGGGGACAGGGGACCCCGAACACCGGGGAGCTGTTTTTT
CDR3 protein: CASGGQGTPNTGELFF

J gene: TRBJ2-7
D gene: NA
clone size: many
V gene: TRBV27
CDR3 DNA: TGTGCCAGCAGTCCCCGGGTCTCAGACGAGCAGTACTTC
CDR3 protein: CASSPRVSDEQYF

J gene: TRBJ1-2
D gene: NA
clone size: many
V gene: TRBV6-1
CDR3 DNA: TGTGCCAGCAAAACCCACAGGGTAGCGAACTATGGCTACACCTTC
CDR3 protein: CASKTHRVANYGYTF

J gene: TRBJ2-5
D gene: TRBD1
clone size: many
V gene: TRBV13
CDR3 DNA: TGTGCCAGCAGCAACTTGGGACAGGGAGAAAAGACCCAGTACTTC
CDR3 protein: CASSNLGQGEKTQYF

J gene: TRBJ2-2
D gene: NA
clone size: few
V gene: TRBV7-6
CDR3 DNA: TGTGCCAGCAGCTTAGGCCGGCAGGGATACACCGGGGAGCTGTTTTTT
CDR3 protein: CASSLGRQGYTGELFF

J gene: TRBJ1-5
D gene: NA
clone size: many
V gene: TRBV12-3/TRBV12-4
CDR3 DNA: TGTGCCAGCAGTCCCACAGGTCCAATCAATCAGCCCCAGCATTTT
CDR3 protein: CASSPTGPINQPQHF